Each of the 8 T cell receptor beta chains below was sequenced from the same sample in a study of T cell responses to AZD1222 COVID-19 vaccine. Using immunoSEQ multiplex PCR, the repertoire was profiled, and TCRdb retains in-frame clones only, with some absent. The data contain almost 95,000 clones, 85% of them singletons. Source: peripheral blood, taken 28 days after the second AZD1222 dose. These receptors originate from an adult who received the AZD1222 COVID-19 vaccine.

The chain couples TRBV11-2 to TRBJ2-2; D possibly corresponds to TRBD1 (5 bases). Germline V gene lookup returns CDR1 SGHAT and CDR2 FQNNGV. With 3 bases removed from V and 2 bases from J, the gap between germline ends came to 7 bases. CDR3 length equals 14 residues. CDR3 loop: CASSFDRNTGELFF. The CDR3 coding sequence is TGTGCCAGCAGCTTCGACAGAAACACCGGGGAGCTGTTTTTT.

J is TRBJ1-6 and V is TRBV7-9; D is undetermined. This CDR3 region has 12 residues. Per the germline V gene, CDR1 is SEHNR and CDR2 is FQNEAQ (reference sequence). Trimming shortened V by 0 bases and J by 13 bases, and 7 bases separated the two germline ends. Here the CDR3 reads CASSLASGPLHF. In DNA, the CDR3 is TGTGCCAGCAGCTTAGCCTCGGGGCCCCTCCACTTT.

The gene calls are TRBV2 and TRBJ2-5; D is perhaps TRBD2 (6 bases). Germline V lookup: CDR1 SNHLY, CDR2 FYNNEI. V lost 6 bases and J lost 1, with 15 bases in between. The CDR3 runs to 15 residues. The CDR3 sequence: CASSTGLGAQETQYF. The CDR3, as DNA: TGTGCCAGCAGCACGGGACTCGGGGCCCAAGAGACCCAGTACTTC. The whole variable domain, remainder taken from reference TRBV2 and TRBJ2-5, is EPEVTQTPSHQVTQMGQEVILRCVPISNHLYFYWYRQILGQKVEFLVSFYNNEISEKSEIFDDQFSVERPDGSNFTLKIRSTKLEDSAMYFCASSTGLGAQETQYFGPGTRLLVL.

The rearrangement uses TRBV30 and TRBJ1-1; D ambiguous. The germline gives CDR1 GTSNPN, CDR2 SVGIG (reference sequence). This CDR3 has 15 amino acids. Trimming removed 0 bases at V and 0 bases at J, with 11 bases between. The CDR3 DNA is TGTGCCTGGAGTGTACGGCAGCCTATGAACACTGAAGCTTTCTTT. Its protein product is CAWSVRQPMNTEAFF.

J is TRBJ1-1 and V is TRBV7-2, with D tentatively TRBD1 (6 bases). The V end was cut by 4 bases, the J end by 1 base, with 7 bases between. The CDR3 runs 13 residues. Per germline, CDR1 SGHTA and CDR2 FQGNSA. As DNA, the CDR3 is TGTGCCAGCAGCTCAGGGGCGAACACTGAAGCTTTCTTT. Amino acids: CASSSGANTEAFF.

The genes are TRBV2 and TRBJ2-7, with 13 bases matching TRBD2. Germline CDR1 reads SNHLY; CDR2 reads FYNNEI. The CDR3 has 14 residues. V was pared by 6 bases and J by 4 bases, with 3 bases of the junction left unmatched. CDR3 nucleotides: TGTGCCAGCAGATGGACTAGCGGGGGATACGAGCAGTACTTC. Translating it yields CASRWTSGGYEQYF. Combining the CDR3 with reference TRBV2 and TRBJ2-7 gives the whole variable domain EPEVTQTPSHQVTQMGQEVILRCVPISNHLYFYWYRQILGQKVEFLVSFYNNEISEKSEIFDDQFSVERPDGSNFTLKIRSTKLEDSAMYFCASRWTSGGYEQYFGPGTRLTVT.

The genes are TRBV28 and TRBJ1-2; D possibly corresponds to TRBD1 (5 bases). The CDR3 extends over 15 amino acids. Germline V gene lookup returns CDR1 MDHEN and CDR2 SYDVKM. V lost 6 bases and J 3 bases, leaving 17 bases between the germline ends. For the CDR3, the DNA is TGTGCCAGCAGCGTAAGTCCCGGCAGGGACTATGGCTACACCTTC. This gives the protein CASSVSPGRDYGYTF.

The J gene is TRBJ2-6, the V gene TRBV11-2; D call uncertain. The CDR3 length is 16 residues. The ends were cut back, 1 base at V and 0 bases at J, with 7 bases in the middle. CDR1 and CDR2 (germline): SGHAT, FQNNGV. The CDR3 coding sequence is TGTGCCAGCAGCTTAGGGTCAAACTCTGGGGCCAACGTCCTGACTTTC. Translation gives CASSLGSNSGANVLTF.